This T cell receptor (beta chain) was captured in a study of cytomegalovirus exposure and HLA in healthy donors. Remarks on this clone: Its antigen remains unknown.

The PCR made use of 60 Vbeta and 13 Jbeta primers. Only in-frame clones appear in the TCRdb table, and some are missing; sequencing was by immunoSEQ multiplex PCR. The sample yields around 150,000 clones, 76% seen once. Germline V gene sequence: CDR1 MNHNS, CDR2 SASEGT. The CDR3 loop spans 15 amino acids. V lost 4 bases to trimming and J lost 2 bases; unmatched junction nucleotides: 7. Overall study findings and caveats: A later examination showed that TCR association rates differed by HLA locus, with DRB1 most and HLA-C fewest. The sole available immune exposure information was CMV serostatus.

The TCR comes from a man in his forties in good health and CMV-seronegative. The chain uses TRBV6-1 and TRBJ2-7; TRBD2 aligns across 8 bases. Sample: PBMCs. CDR3 amino acids: CASSATLAETYEQYF. DNA of the CDR3: TGTGCCAGCAGTGCCACACTAGCGGAGACCTACGAGCAGTACTTC.